This paragraph reports one T cell receptor beta chain. The antigen is not known. This record comes from a study of blood T cells in healthy people across ages. Using a J-beta primer mix together with a sample-barcoded 5' primer, a second PCR was run for about 6 to 11 cycles. MiXCR was run by TCRdb on the 5' RACE reads, yielding one entry per CDR3 protein. This sample has approximately 780,000 distinct CDR3 sequences, with roughly 24% found just once. Study findings and constraints: Long-lived donors had more naive CD4+ cells and higher diversity than aged donors.

V lost 6 bases, J lost 4 bases, and 4 bases stayed unmatched. Germline lookup yields CDR1 MNHNS and CDR2 SASEGT. The CDR3 runs to 14 residues. This sample also belongs to another study, concerning T cells of mothers and their children.

The sequence was collected from a boy aged 5-17 years in good health. The chain combines TRBV6-1 with TRBJ2-4; TRBD2 matches at 9 bases. Specimen: blood. Here the CDR3 reads CASRAGGPKNIQYF. The CDR3 DNA sequence: TGTGCCAGCAGGGCGGGGGGGCCAAAAAACATTCAGTACTTC.